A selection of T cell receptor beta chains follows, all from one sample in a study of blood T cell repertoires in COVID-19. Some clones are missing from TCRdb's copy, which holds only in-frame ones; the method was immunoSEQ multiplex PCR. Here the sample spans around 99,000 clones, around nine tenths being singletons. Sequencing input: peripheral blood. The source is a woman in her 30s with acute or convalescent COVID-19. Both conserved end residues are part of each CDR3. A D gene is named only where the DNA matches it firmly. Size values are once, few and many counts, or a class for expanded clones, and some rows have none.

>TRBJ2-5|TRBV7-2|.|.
TGTGCCAGCAGCCTCCGACTGCGCGAGACCCAGTACTTC
CASSLRLRETQYF
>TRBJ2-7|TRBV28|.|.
TGTGCCAGCAGTCGAACTCCCGGGTCCCCCTACGAGCAGTACTTC
CASSRTPGSPYEQYF
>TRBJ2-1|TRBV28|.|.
TGTGCCAGCAGTTTACTCAAACCGGGAGACAATGAGCAGTTCTTC
CASSLLKPGDNEQFF
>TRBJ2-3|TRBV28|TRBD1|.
TGTGCCAGCAGTCGGGGACAGGGATACACAGATACGCAGTATTTT
CASSRGQGYTDTQYF
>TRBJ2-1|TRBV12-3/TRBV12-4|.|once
TGTGCCAGCAGTTTCCTTAGGGAGTGGGAGCAGTTCTTC
CASSFLREWEQFF
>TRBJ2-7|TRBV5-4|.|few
TGTGCCAGCAGCTTGTCGGGCAGGGTGAGAGCCTACGAGCAGTACTTC
CASSLSGRVRAYEQYF
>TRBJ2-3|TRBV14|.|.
TGTGCCAGCAGCCAGGGATGGCGGGACTATACGCAGTATTTT
CASSQGWRDYTQYF
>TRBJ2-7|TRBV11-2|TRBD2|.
TGTGCCAGCAGCTTATCCCTGACTAGCGGGGGGGTCAGCTCCTACGAGCAGTACTTC
CASSLSLTSGGVSSYEQYF
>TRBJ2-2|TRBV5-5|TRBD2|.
TGTGCCAGCAGCTTGGGACCCGGGGGGGGAAACACCGGGGAGCTGTTTTTT
CASSLGPGGGNTGELFF
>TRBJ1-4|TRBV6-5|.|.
TGTGCCAGCAGTTACAGGGGTATTGATGAAAAACTGTTTTTT
CASSYRGIDEKLFF
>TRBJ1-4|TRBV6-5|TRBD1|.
TGTGCCAGCAGGGGACAGGGGGGCGAAAAACTGTTTTTT
CASRGQGGEKLFF
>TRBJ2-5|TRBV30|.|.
TGTGCCTGGAGTGTATACAGGACCGACCAAGAGACCCAGTACTTC
CAWSVYRTDQETQYF
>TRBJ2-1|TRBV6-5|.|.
TGTGCCAGCAGTTACTCGGGCTCGAGTGAGCAGTTCTTC
CASSYSGSSEQFF
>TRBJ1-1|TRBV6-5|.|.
TGTGCCAGCAGCAAGATACAGGGGAACACTGAAGCTTTCTTT
CASSKIQGNTEAFF
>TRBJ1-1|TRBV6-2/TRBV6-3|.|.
TGTGCCAGCAGTCGCAGCACCGGGACTGAAGCTTTCTTT
CASSRSTGTEAFF
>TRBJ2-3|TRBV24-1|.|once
TGTGCCACCAGTGATTTGGAACAGGAACACACAGATACGCAGTATTTT
CATSDLEQEHTDTQYF
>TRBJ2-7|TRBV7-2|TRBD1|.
TGTGCCAGCAGCTTTGGGAGGGGCGGGACAGGGTACGAGCAGTACTTC
CASSFGRGGTGYEQYF
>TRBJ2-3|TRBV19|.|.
TGTGCCAGTAGATCGGTGGATACGCAGTATTTT
CASRSVDTQYF
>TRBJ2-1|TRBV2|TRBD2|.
TGTGCCAGCAGTGAAGGCGGACTAGCGCACCATGAGCAGTTCTTC
CASSEGGLAHHEQFF
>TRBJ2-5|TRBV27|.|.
TGTGCCAGCAGTTTATCCGGGCGGGGAGTTACCCAAGAGACCCAGTACTTC
CASSLSGRGVTQETQYF
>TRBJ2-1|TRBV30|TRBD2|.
TGTGCCTGGAGGGGGACTAGCGGGCTATCCTCCTACAATGAGCAGTTCTTC
CAWRGTSGLSSYNEQFF
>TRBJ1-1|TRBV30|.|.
TGTGCCTGGAGTGTTGCGGCATCCCTGGTGGCTTTCTTT
CAWSVAASLVAFF
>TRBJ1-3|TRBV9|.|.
TGTGCCAGCAGCGGACAGGGAAACACCATATATTTT
CASSGQGNTIYF
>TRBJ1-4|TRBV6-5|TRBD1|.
TGTGCCAGCAGTTGGACAGGGGGCGATGAAAAACTGTTTTTT
CASSWTGGDEKLFF
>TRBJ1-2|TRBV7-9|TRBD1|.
TGTGCCAGCAGCAAAACAGGGGCGGCTAACTATGGCTACACCTTC
CASSKTGAANYGYTF
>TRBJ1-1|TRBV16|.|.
TGTGCCAGCAGCCGGAGGGGTAGGGACACTGAAGCTTTCTTT
CASSRRGRDTEAFF
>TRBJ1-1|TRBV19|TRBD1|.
TGTGCCAGTAGTCCCGAGATCGGACAGGGAAACACTGAAGCTTTCTTT
CASSPEIGQGNTEAFF
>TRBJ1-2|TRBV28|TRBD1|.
TGTGCCAGCAGTTACGGGACAGGGCCCTATGGCTACACCTTC
CASSYGTGPYGYTF
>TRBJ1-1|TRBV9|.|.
TGTGCCAGCAGCAACCGCGGGACTGAAGCTTTCTTT
CASSNRGTEAFF
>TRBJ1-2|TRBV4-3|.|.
TGCGCCAGCAGCCAAGCCAGACATCGATTTAACTATGGCTACACCTTC
CASSQARHRFNYGYTF
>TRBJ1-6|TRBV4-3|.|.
TGCGCCAGCAGCCAGGACAGCAATTCACCCCTCCACTTT
CASSQDSNSPLHF